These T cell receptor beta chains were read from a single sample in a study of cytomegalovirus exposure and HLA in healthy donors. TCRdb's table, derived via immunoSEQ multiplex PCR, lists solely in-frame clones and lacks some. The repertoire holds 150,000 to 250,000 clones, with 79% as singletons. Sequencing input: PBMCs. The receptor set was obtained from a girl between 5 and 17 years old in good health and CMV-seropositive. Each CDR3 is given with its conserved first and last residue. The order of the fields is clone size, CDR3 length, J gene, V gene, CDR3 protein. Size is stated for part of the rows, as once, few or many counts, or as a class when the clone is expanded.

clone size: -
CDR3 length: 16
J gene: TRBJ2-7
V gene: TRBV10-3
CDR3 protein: CAIRRGMGQGADEQYF

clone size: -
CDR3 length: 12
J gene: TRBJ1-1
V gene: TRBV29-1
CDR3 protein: CSVWDRDTEAFF

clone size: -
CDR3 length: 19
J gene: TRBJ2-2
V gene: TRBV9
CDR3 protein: CASSVSLTGSGYGSGELFF

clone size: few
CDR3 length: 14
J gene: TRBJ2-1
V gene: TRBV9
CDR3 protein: CASSPFRNSNEQFF

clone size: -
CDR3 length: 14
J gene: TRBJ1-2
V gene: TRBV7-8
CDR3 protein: CASSPSRGFYGYTF

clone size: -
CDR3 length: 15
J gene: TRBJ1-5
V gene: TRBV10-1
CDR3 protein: CASSEFRGNNQPQHF

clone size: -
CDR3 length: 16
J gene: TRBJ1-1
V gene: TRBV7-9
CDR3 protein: CASSLNGTPLNTEAFF

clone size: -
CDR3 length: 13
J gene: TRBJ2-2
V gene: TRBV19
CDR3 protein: CASGPQGTGELFF

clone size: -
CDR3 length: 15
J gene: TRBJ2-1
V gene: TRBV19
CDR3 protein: CASSIAGGEAFEQFF

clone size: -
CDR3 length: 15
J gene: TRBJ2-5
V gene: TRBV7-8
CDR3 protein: CASSLSLAGEETQYF

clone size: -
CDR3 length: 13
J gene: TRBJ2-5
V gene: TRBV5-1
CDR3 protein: CASSSGTGETQYF

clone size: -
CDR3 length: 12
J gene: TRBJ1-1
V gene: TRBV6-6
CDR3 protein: CASRGGDTEAFF

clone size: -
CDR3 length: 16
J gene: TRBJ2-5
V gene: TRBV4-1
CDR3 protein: CASSHSGTSGQETQYF

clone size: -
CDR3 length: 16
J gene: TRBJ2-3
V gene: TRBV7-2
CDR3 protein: CASSPLAGLVADTQYF

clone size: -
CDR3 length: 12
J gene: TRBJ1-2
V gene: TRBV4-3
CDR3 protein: CASSQGREGYTF

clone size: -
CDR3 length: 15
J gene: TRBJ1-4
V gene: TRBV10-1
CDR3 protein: CASSESHGGNEKLFF

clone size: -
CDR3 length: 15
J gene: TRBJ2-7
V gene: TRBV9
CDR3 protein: CASSVEPGLAPEQYF

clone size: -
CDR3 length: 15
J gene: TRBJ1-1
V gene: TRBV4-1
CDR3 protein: CASSHRQGKNTEAFF

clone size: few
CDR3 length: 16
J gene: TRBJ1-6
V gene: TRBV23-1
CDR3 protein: CASKWTESSYNSPLHF

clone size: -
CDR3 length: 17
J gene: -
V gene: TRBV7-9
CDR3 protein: CASSLVNVRTGRYEQYF

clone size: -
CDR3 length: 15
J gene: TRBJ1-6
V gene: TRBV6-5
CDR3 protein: CASSYGDSLSSPLHF

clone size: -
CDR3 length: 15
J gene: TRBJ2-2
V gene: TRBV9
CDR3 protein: CASSPGTSNTGKLFF

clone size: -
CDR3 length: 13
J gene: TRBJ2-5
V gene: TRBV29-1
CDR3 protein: CSVAGLAGETQYF

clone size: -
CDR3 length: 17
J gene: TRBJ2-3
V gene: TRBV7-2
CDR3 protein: CASSLAWRGRGTDTQYF

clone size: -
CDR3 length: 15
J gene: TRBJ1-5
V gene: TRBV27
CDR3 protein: CASSPTGLSNQPQHF

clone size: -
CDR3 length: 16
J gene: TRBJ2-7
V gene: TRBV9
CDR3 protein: CASSPEGGRGPYEQYF

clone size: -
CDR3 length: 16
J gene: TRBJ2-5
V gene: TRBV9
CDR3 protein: CASSVGGGGAMETQYF

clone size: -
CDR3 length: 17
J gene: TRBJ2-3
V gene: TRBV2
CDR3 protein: CASTKRGGDRRTDTQYF

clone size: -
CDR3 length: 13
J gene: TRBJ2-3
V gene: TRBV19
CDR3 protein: CATAPSGRDTQYF

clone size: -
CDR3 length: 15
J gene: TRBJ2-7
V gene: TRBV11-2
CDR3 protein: CASSHPPDNSYEQYF

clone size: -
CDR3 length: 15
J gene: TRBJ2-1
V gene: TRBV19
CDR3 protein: CASSSGTSGFNEQFF

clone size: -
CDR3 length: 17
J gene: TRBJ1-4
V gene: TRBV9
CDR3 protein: CASSVEQKLPTNEKLFF

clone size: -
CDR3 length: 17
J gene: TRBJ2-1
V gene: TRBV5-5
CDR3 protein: CASSLGLAGGRGDEQFF

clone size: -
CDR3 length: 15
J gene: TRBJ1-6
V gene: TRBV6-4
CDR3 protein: CASSDAAITGSPLHF

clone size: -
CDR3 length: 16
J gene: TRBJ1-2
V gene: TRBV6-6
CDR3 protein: CASSYGRGYRDYGYTF

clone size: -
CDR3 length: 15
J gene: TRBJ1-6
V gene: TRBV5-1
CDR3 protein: CASSLQEFGNSPLHF

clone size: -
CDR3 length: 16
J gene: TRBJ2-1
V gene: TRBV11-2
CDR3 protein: CASSTLSGGAYNEQFF

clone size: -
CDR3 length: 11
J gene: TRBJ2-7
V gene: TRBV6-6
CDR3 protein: CASSTTGEQYF

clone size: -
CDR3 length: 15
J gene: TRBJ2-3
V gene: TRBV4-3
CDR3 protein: CASSQAHGGQDTQYF

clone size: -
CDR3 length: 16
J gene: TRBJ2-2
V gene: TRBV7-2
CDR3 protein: CASSLVAGGRTGELFF

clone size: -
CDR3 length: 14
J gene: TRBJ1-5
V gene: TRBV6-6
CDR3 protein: CASSYATGFQPQHF

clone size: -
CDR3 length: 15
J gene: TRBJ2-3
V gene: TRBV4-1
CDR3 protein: CASSHLLAGRDTQYF

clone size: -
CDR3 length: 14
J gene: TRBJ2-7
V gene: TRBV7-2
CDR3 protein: CASSLQGASYEQYF

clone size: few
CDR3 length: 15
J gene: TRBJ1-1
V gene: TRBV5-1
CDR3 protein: CASSSGGAGNTEAFF

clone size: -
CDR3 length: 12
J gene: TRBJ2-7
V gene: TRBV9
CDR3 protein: CASSGTGYEQYF

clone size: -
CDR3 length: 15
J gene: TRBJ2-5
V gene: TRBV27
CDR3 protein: CASGGTSGGFETQYF

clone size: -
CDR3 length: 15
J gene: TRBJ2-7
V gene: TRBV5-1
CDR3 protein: CASSLNDYLDYEQYF

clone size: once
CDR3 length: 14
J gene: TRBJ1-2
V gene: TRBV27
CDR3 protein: CASSLVAAAYGYTF

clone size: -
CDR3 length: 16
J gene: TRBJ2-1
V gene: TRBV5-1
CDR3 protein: CASSLMGLADYNEQFF

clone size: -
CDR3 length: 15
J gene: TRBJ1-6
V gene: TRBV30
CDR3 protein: CAWSGSKEYNSPLHF

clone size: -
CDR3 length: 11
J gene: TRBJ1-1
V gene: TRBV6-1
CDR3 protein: CASNGQGSAFF